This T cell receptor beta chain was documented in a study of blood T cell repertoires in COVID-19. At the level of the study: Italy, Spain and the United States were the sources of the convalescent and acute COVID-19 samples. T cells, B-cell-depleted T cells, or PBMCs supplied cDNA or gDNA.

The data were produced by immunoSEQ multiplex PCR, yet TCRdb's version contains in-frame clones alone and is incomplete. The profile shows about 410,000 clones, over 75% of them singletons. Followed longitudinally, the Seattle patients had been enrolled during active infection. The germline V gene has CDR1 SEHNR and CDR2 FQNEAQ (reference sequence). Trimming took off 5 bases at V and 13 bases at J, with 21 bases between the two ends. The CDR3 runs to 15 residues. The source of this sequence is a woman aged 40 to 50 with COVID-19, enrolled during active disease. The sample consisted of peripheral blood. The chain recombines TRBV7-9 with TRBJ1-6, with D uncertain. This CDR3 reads CASSPGTAGAVPLHF. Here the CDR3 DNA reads TGTGCCAGCAGCCCCGGTACAGCGGGCGCGGTTCCCCTCCACTTT.